This is a list of T cell receptor beta chains from one sample in a study of T cell repertoires in urothelial bladder cancer. TCRdb's table, derived via immunoSEQ multiplex PCR, lists solely in-frame clones and lacks some. The data contain fewer than 15,000 clones, 55% to 80% of them singletons. Material: tumor-infiltrating cells from bladder cancer. These receptors were obtained from a human donor with urothelial carcinoma. Each CDR3 is given with its conserved first and last residue. A D gene is named only where the DNA matches it firmly. Clone size is stated in some rows and not others, as once, few, many or a class when expanded.

j_call clone_size v_call d_call cdr3_aa cdr3_nt
TRBJ1-2 once TRBV2 TRBD1 CASGTGLNYGYTF TGTGCCAGCGGGACAGGTCTAAACTATGGCTACACCTTC
TRBJ2-3 few TRBV18 TRBD1 CASSPPTGGTDTQYF TGTGCCAGCTCACCACCGACAGGGGGCACAGATACGCAGTATTTT
TRBJ2-3 . TRBV4-3 . CASSQVGGLIKEAQYF TGCGCCAGCAGCCAAGTGGGCGGACTCATCAAGGAAGCGCAGTATTTT
TRBJ1-6 . TRBV5-4 . CASSFLSGASSPLHF TGTGCCAGCAGCTTCCTATCCGGGGCTTCTTCACCCCTCCACTTT
TRBJ2-3 once TRBV20-1 . CSAFTDTQYF TGCAGTGCTTTCACAGATACGCAGTATTTT
TRBJ2-7 . TRBV19 TRBD1 CASSMYPGTGRSYEQYF TGTGCCAGTAGTATGTACCCTGGGACAGGGAGGTCCTACGAGCAGTACTTC
TRBJ1-1 few TRBV4-2 . CASKREMNTEAFF TGTGCCAGCAAGAGGGAAATGAACACTGAAGCTTTCTTT
TRBJ1-1 . TRBV5-6 . CASSSTGPTEAFF TGTGCCAGCAGCTCCACAGGGCCCACTGAAGCTTTCTTT
TRBJ1-3 once TRBV6-4 . CASSDSADGNTIYF TGTGCCAGCAGTGACTCTGCAGATGGAAACACCATATATTTT
TRBJ1-3 . TRBV14 . CASSQDRLNTIYF TGTGCCAGCAGCCAAGATCGCTTAAACACCATATATTTT
TRBJ2-5 . TRBV4-3 TRBD2 CASSQELAYQETQYF TGCGCCAGCAGCCAAGAACTAGCGTACCAAGAGACCCAGTACTTC
TRBJ1-6 . TRBV7-9 . CASSSRQGDGSPLHF TGTGCCAGCAGCTCGAGGCAGGGAGACGGTTCACCCCTCCACTTT
TRBJ2-5 few TRBV7-2 . CASSKNLGGGTGETQYF TGTGCCAGCAGCAAAAACCTCGGAGGGGGCACCGGGGAGACCCAGTACTTC
TRBJ2-6 . TRBV18 . CASSPRTYAFSGANVLTF TGTGCCAGCTCACCACGGACCTATGCATTTAGTGGGGCCAACGTCCTGACTTTC
TRBJ1-4 . TRBV30 TRBD1 CALTGGSGTNEKLFF TGTGCCTTGACAGGGGGCAGTGGAACTAATGAAAAACTGTTTTTT
TRBJ2-7 . TRBV6-6 . CATSRRRESEEQYF TGTGCCACCTCACGCAGACGGGAGTCGGAGGAGCAGTACTTC
TRBJ2-2 . TRBV18 TRBD1 CASSPDRANTGELFF TGTGCCAGCTCACCAGACAGGGCGAACACCGGGGAGCTGTTTTTT
TRBJ2-2 . TRBV6-5 . CASIEGNTGELFF TGTGCCAGCATAGAGGGGAACACCGGGGAGCTGTTTTTT
TRBJ2-5 . TRBV2 TRBD2 CASSFPGLAGETQYF TGTGCCAGCAGCTTTCCGGGACTAGCGGGGGAGACCCAGTACTTC
TRBJ2-3 . TRBV7-2 TRBD1 CASSLRQGVRTDTQYF TGTGCCAGCAGCCTAAGACAGGGGGTAAGGACAGATACGCAGTATTTT
TRBJ1-5 . TRBV7-2 . CASRPAGVSQPQHF TGTGCCAGCAGACCAGCTGGGGTGAGTCAGCCCCAGCATTTT
TRBJ2-3 . TRBV2 . CASGRDFNTDTQYF TGTGCCAGCGGTCGGGACTTTAACACAGATACGCAGTATTTT
TRBJ2-5 . TRBV2 . CASGGATQYF TGTGCCAGCGGGGGTGCGACCCAGTACTTC
TRBJ1-6 . TRBV19 . CASSMAVAGVYNSPLHF TGTGCCAGTAGCATGGCCGTAGCCGGGGTGTATAATTCACCCCTCCACTTT
TRBJ1-2 . TRBV5-1 TRBD1 CASSLGIGTGDYGYTF TGCGCCAGCAGCTTGGGGATCGGGACAGGGGACTATGGCTACACCTTC
TRBJ2-5 . TRBV4-2 . CASSQARGSQETQYF TGTGCCAGCAGCCAAGCCCGGGGTTCCCAAGAGACCCAGTACTTC
TRBJ1-1 . TRBV6-5 TRBD1 CASIPQGKNTEAFF TGTGCCAGCATTCCACAGGGGAAGAACACTGAAGCTTTCTTT
TRBJ1-2 . TRBV2 . CASSQDGAGGYTF TGTGCCAGCAGTCAGGACGGAGCGGGAGGCTACACCTTC
TRBJ2-4 . TRBV7-2 . CASSLGWGAKNIQYF TGTGCCAGCAGCTTAGGTTGGGGTGCCAAAAACATTCAGTACTTC
TRBJ1-6 few TRBV2 TRBD1 CASKTGVSPLHF TGTGCCAGCAAGACAGGGGTTTCACCCCTCCACTTT
TRBJ2-3 . TRBV19 TRBD2 CASNLAGASVDTQYF TGTGCCAGTAATCTAGCGGGGGCTTCCGTAGATACGCAGTATTTT
TRBJ2-6 . TRBV7-6 TRBD1 CASSPSGTGGFSGANVLTF TGTGCCAGCAGTCCTTCCGGGACAGGGGGTTTCTCTGGGGCCAACGTCCTGACTTTC
TRBJ1-2 few TRBV28 TRBD1 CASKPPDRVDYGYTF TGTGCCAGCAAACCCCCGGACAGGGTGGACTATGGCTACACCTTC
TRBJ2-7 . TRBV30 TRBD1 CAWRGQGSSYEQYF TGTGCCTGGAGGGGACAGGGGAGCTCCTACGAGCAGTACTTC
TRBJ1-1 . TRBV10-2 . CASSVQQSTEAFF TGCGCCAGCAGTGTCCAACAGTCAACTGAAGCTTTCTTT
TRBJ1-1 . TRBV19 TRBD1 CASARGDTEAFF TGTGCCAGCGCCAGGGGGGACACTGAAGCTTTCTTT
TRBJ2-3 . TRBV7-2 . CASSSSYTGRAIGADTQYF TGTGCCAGCAGTTCTTCTTACACAGGGCGCGCCATTGGCGCAGATACGCAGTATTTT
TRBJ1-1 . TRBV6-5 . CASSYSPWNTEAFF TGTGCCAGCAGTTACTCCCCTTGGAACACTGAAGCTTTCTTT
TRBJ2-5 . TRBV21-1 . CARRTEETQYF TGTGCCAGGAGGACAGAAGAGACCCAGTACTTC
TRBJ2-2 once TRBV2 . CASTSGAGELFF TGTGCCAGCACCTCGGGGGCCGGGGAGCTGTTTTTT
TRBJ1-6 few TRBV4-3 . CASSQEADRASPLHF TGCGCCAGCAGCCAAGAGGCGGACCGGGCTTCACCCCTCCACTTT
TRBJ2-3 . TRBV19 . CASTPGHATDTQYF TGTGCCAGTACTCCGGGCCATGCCACAGATACGCAGTATTTT
TRBJ2-5 medium-sized TRBV11-3 . CASSLSETQYF TGTGCCAGCAGCTTATCTGAGACCCAGTACTTC
TRBJ2-3 . TRBV11-2 . CASSRSPGSTDTQYF TGTGCCAGCAGCCGATCGCCGGGTAGCACAGATACGCAGTATTTT
TRBJ1-2 few TRBV11-2 . CASSPTDTPGGYTF TGTGCCAGCAGCCCGACCGACACCCCGGGGGGCTACACCTTC
TRBJ1-2 . TRBV6-1 . CASSDGGLSYGYTF TGTGCCAGCAGTGATGGCGGATTGAGCTATGGCTACACCTTC
TRBJ1-1 . TRBV19 TRBD1 CASSTRRDRENTEAFF TGTGCCAGTAGCACCCGCCGGGACAGGGAGAACACTGAAGCTTTCTTT
TRBJ2-3 few TRBV18 . CASSPVDRDTQYF TGTGCCAGCTCACCAGTAGACAGGGATACGCAGTATTTT